This TCR beta chain was obtained from a study of Graves' ophthalmopathy and Graves' hyperthyroidism. This clonotype was counted many times. Beta-chain TCR CDR3 regions were amplified from RNA transcripts. RT-PCR in the first round used HTBI primers; a second-round multiplex PCR followed. TCRdb ran MiXCR on the multiplex PCR reads and lists one entry per CDR3 protein. The profile shows around 170,000 distinct CDR3 sequences, around two fifths of them singletons. In germline, CDR1 is LNHNV, CDR2 YYDKDF (reference sequence). The CDR3 consists of 15 residues. The V gene lost 2 bases and the J gene lost 2 bases, with 13 bases spanning the gap.

The V and J genes are TRBV15 and TRBJ2-7; D possibly corresponds to TRBD1 (6 bases). This receptor was identified in a woman aged 40-49 years with Graves' ophthalmopathy. The sample taken for sequencing was peripheral blood. The CDR3 DNA sequence: TGTGCCACCAGCAGAACCGCAGGGGACGCCTACGAGCAGTACTTC. It codes for CATSRTAGDAYEQYF.